This T cell receptor (beta chain) was documented in a study of T cell responses to AZD1222 COVID-19 vaccine. Across the whole study: Timing groups of about 4 and about 12 weeks for second doses were pooled.

Using immunoSEQ multiplex PCR, the repertoire was profiled, and TCRdb retains in-frame clones only, with some absent. The sample has about 130,000 clones, around 87% seen once. The ends were cut back, 3 bases at V and 6 bases at J, with 9 bases in the middle. This CDR3 has 12 residues. Study-level results: Most donors were white British, females outnumbered males, and clonal diversity was possibly underestimated. Repertoires were obtained solely post-peak T cell response. Unmutated variant regions are reportedly the target of nearly half of TCRs that are spike-specific.

As concerns this clone: Antigen: not known.

V usage is TRBV12-3 or TRBV12-4 and J usage is TRBJ2-7; weak D call: TRBD1 (5 bases). Sequences were derived from peripheral blood, sampled on day 0 of AZD1222 vaccination. The origin of this receptor is an adult in good health. CDR3 in amino acids: CASSFGRAEQYF. Here the CDR3 DNA reads TGTGCCAGCAGTTTCGGCAGGGCCGAGCAGTACTTC.